The 31 T cell receptor beta chains below were found in one sample sequenced in a study of blood T cell repertoires in COVID-19. Sequencing used immunoSEQ multiplex PCR; TCRdb keeps in-frame clones, though not all of them. The sample shows 200,000 to 250,000 clones, more than 80% of them seen only once. Input material: peripheral blood. The receptors here all came from a man aged 30 to 45 who had recovered from COVID-19.

The chain links TRBV30 to TRBJ2-2; maybe TRBD1 (6 bases). Germline V gives CDR1 GTSNPN, CDR2 SVGIG (reference sequence). The V and J ends lost 7 bases and 5 bases respectively, with 17 bases between them. The CDR3 runs 14 residues. The CDR3 protein is CASRGKGGTGELFF. The CDR3 region has the DNA TGTGCCTCAAGGGGGAAGGGCGGGACCGGGGAGCTGTTTTTT.

With regard to this clone: A much larger clone sits a single nucleotide away, making a read error possible. The gene calls are TRBV5-1 and TRBJ2-3, with 9 nucleotides matching TRBD2. Trimming took 1 base from V and 1 from J; bases not matched to a gene: 1. The CDR3 consists of 15 residues. Germline assignment: CDR1 SGHRS and CDR2 YFSETQ. In nucleotides, the CDR3 is TGCGCCAGCAGCTTGCAGCGGGGGGGCACAGATACGCAGTATTTT. Its translation is CASSLQRGGTDTQYF.

The chain recombines TRBV12-5 with TRBJ1-1; D is unresolved. Trimming took off 6 bases at V and 4 bases at J, with 18 bases between the two ends. This CDR3 is built from 15 residues. Germline CDR1 LGHNT, CDR2 FRNRAP. The CDR3 DNA follows: TGTGCTAGTGGCCTTTATTTTAAGGAGGTCACTGAAGCTTTCTTT. Its translation is CASGLYFKEVTEAFF. The full variable domain, rest sourced from reference TRBV12-5 and TRBJ1-1, is DARVTQTPRHKVTEMGQEVTMRCQPILGHNTVFWYRQTMMQGLELLAYFRNRAPLDDSGMPKDRFSAEMPDATLATLKIQPSEPRDSAVYFCASGLYFKEVTEAFFGQGTRLTVV.

V gene TRBV3-1 (or the pseudogene TRBV3-2) combines with J gene TRBJ2-7, with 8 nucleotides matching TRBD2. Germline V gives CDR1 LGHDT, CDR2 YNNKEL (reference sequence). The CDR3 length is 14 residues. Losses at the gene ends were 4 bases for V and 5 bases for J; bases not matched to a gene: 7. The CDR3: CASSPRAGGHEQYF. The CDR3 nucleotides are TGTGCCAGCAGCCCCAGGGCGGGGGGTCACGAGCAGTACTTC.

This chain joins TRBV5-8 and TRBJ2-7, with unresolved D. Trimming cost V 0 bases and J 3 bases, with 7 bases left between them. CDR1 and CDR2 from the germline V gene are SGHTS and YDEGEE. The length of the CDR3 is 13 residues. CDR3 sequence (DNA): TGTGCCAGCAGCTTGGTGGCCGTCTACGAGCAGTACTTC. This translates into CASSLVAVYEQYF. The full variable domain, completed using reference TRBV5-8 and TRBJ2-7, is EAGVTQSPTHLIKTRGQQATLRCSPISGHTSVYWYQQALGLGLQFLLWYDEGEERNRGNFPPRFSGRQFPNYSSELNVNALELEDSALYLCASSLVAVYEQYFGPGTRLTVT.

Only one count was recorded for this clone. V gene TRBV2 combines with J gene TRBJ2-7, with D tentatively TRBD1 (6 bases). CDR1 and CDR2 from the germline V gene are SNHLY and FYNNEI. V was pared by 2 bases and J by 11 bases, with 10 bases between. The CDR3 totals 11 residues. The CDR3 loop reads CASSESGGKYF. The CDR3 bases are TGTGCCAGCAGTGAAAGTGGGGGCAAGTACTTC.

V usage is TRBV27 and J usage is TRBJ2-5; D may be TRBD2 (5 bases). CDR1 MNHEY and CDR2 SMNVEV come from the germline V gene (reference sequence). With 1 base removed from V and 5 bases from J, the gap between germline ends came to 20 bases. This CDR3 spans 17 amino acids. CDR3 in DNA: TGTGCCAGCAGTTTATTCAAAGGTGCCCTTTCGGGGGAGACCCAGTACTTC. Encoded protein: CASSLFKGALSGETQYF.

The chain joins TRBV4-1 to TRBJ2-5, with TRBD1 matching over 8 bases. The germline V gene has CDR1 MGHRA and CDR2 YSYEKL. This CDR3 spans 13 amino acids. V dropped 4 bases and J dropped 4; count of bases not matched to a gene: 2. CDR3 bases: TGCGCCAGCAGCCTCACAGGGGGAGAGACCCAGTACTTC. Its protein is CASSLTGGETQYF.

The chain recombines TRBV3-1 (or the pseudogene TRBV3-2) with TRBJ2-1; D not resolved. Trimming pared 0 bases from V and 4 bases from J, leaving 13 bases between. The germline V gene has CDR1 LGHDT and CDR2 YNNKEL (reference sequence). The CDR3 runs to 16 residues. The CDR3 coding sequence is TGTGCCAGCAGCCAAGATTGGAGACCAACTTACAATGAGCAGTTCTTC. This translates into CASSQDWRPTYNEQFF.

The rearrangement links TRBV7-2 to TRBJ2-1, with D uncertain. V dropped 0 bases and J dropped 8 bases, with 8 bases sitting between them. Germline V gives CDR1 SGHTA, CDR2 FQGNSA. CDR3 length equals 13 residues. The CDR3 sequence is CASSLARLDEQFF. CDR3 coding DNA: TGTGCCAGCAGCTTAGCGAGACTCGATGAGCAGTTCTTC.

The chain uses TRBV21-1 and TRBJ1-5; the table's TRBD1 call for D was not verified on the DNA. TRBV21-1 is designated a pseudogene. CDR3 length equals 15 residues. CDR3 nucleotide sequence: TGTGCCAGCAGTCCCGGGACAGGCCGAAATCAGCCCCAGCATTTT. This encodes CASSPGTGRNQPQHF.

V gene TRBV9 combines with J gene TRBJ2-1; 10 nucleotides match TRBD2. The CDR3 length is 16 residues. J lost 1 base, V lost 4 bases, and 5 bases had no gene match. From germline, CDR1 is SGDLS and CDR2 YYNGEE. The CDR3 nucleotides read TGTGCCAGCAGCCCAGGGACTAGCGATTCCTACAATGAGCAGTTCTTC. Its protein product is CASSPGTSDSYNEQFF.

The chain recombines TRBV5-4 with TRBJ1-5; the D gene is possibly TRBD1 (5 bases). Trimming took off 4 bases at V and 5 bases at J, with 19 bases between the two ends. Germline V CDR1 and CDR2: SGHNT, YYREEE (reference sequence). The CDR3 is 16 residues long. In nucleotides, the CDR3 is TGTGCCAGCAGCCAGGCGGGGAGCGGGGCACATCAGCCCCAGCATTTT. Its protein product is CASSQAGSGAHQPQHF.

The chain combines TRBV7-6 with TRBJ1-5; perhaps TRBD1 as D (5 bases). With 2 bases removed from V and 8 bases from J, the gap between germline ends came to 13 bases. Germline CDR1 is SGHVS and CDR2 is FNYEAQ. The CDR3 runs 14 residues. The CDR3 region is CASSLYRNAEPQHF. In DNA form, the CDR3 reads TGTGCCAGCAGCTTATACAGGAATGCTGAGCCCCAGCATTTT.

This chain links TRBV30 with TRBJ1-2; the D gene is possibly TRBD1 (6 bases). Germline-derived CDR1 and CDR2 are GTSNPN and SVGIG (reference sequence). This CDR3 spans 16 amino acids. Trimming left V 7 bases short and J 4 bases short, with 25 bases between. CDR3 nucleotide sequence: TGTGCCTATCCGCCAGGAGGGGGAGGGATTATCTATGGCTACACCTTC. Its translation: CAYPPGGGGIIYGYTF.

V is TRBV4-3 and J is TRBJ1-3; D might be TRBD1 (6 bases). The CDR3 is 19 residues long. In germline, CDR1 is LGHNA, CDR2 YSLEER. V gave up 1 base and J gave up 0 bases, with 19 bases separating them. CDR3 loop: CASSQVPSGGFLSGNTIYF. DNA for the CDR3: TGCGCCAGCAGCCAAGTTCCGAGCGGGGGCTTCCTCTCTGGAAACACCATATATTTT.

The V call is TRBV2, the J call TRBJ2-7, with 7 bases fitting TRBD1. The J segment lost 2 bases and the V segment lost 4 bases, leaving 2 bases of the junction unmatched. CDR3 length: 13 residues. Germline assignment: CDR1 SNHLY and CDR2 FYNNEI. The CDR3 region has the DNA TGTGCCAGCAGTGGGGACAGCACCTACGAGCAGTACTTC. This translates into CASSGDSTYEQYF.

The rearrangement uses TRBV24-1 and TRBJ2-7, with 8 positions matching TRBD1. V was clipped by 5 bases and J by 6 bases; unmatched bases: 11. The CDR3 totals 15 residues. CDR1 and CDR2 (germline): KGHDR, SFDVKD. In DNA form, the CDR3 reads TGTGCCACCAGTGCAAGGGACAGGATATCGGGCGAGCAGTACTTC. Its translation: CATSARDRISGEQYF.

The rearrangement uses TRBV5-1 and TRBJ2-7; TRBD1 matches at 10 bases. The V gene end was trimmed by 3 bases and the J gene end by 7 bases; junction bases not matched to a gene: 7. The germline V gene has CDR1 SGHRS and CDR2 YFSETQ. This CDR3 has 14 amino acids. CDR3 bases: TGCGCCAGCAGCTACGGGACAGGGGTCTGGGAGCAGTACTTC. Its translation is CASSYGTGVWEQYF.

This clone was seen once. The chain uses TRBV7-2 and TRBJ1-1; D is unresolved. This CDR3 is built from 13 residues. Trimming removed 8 bases at V and 5 bases at J, with 15 bases between. The germline gives CDR1 SGHTA, CDR2 FQGNSA. In DNA form, the CDR3 reads TGTGCCAGCGGGAGCTGGTTTAGGACTGAAGCTTTCTTT. Translating it yields CASGSWFRTEAFF.

This chain uses TRBV19 with TRBJ2-5, with TRBD1 matching 12 bases. The CDR3 runs 16 residues. The trim removed 6 bases at V and 7 bases at J, leaving 12 bases unmatched. Germline V lookup: CDR1 LNHDA, CDR2 SQIVND (reference sequence). The DNA of the CDR3 is TGTGCCAGTAGGAACGCCGGGACAGGGGGCATGGGGACCCAGTACTTC. Translating gives CASRNAGTGGMGTQYF.

The J gene is TRBJ1-1, the V gene TRBV6-2 or TRBV6-3; 10 nucleotides line up with TRBD1. This CDR3 spans 19 amino acids. The V segment lost 0 bases and the J segment 1 base; nucleotides outside the gene matches: 11. Germline CDR1 is MNHEY and CDR2 is SVGEGT. The CDR3: CASSYSRQGAFLGNTEAFF. The CDR3 nucleotides read TGTGCCAGCAGTTACTCAAGACAGGGGGCGTTTCTAGGGAACACTGAAGCTTTCTTT.

The chain employs TRBV10-2 and TRBJ1-5; D might be TRBD1 (6 bases). The CDR3 spans 16 residues. The germline V gene encodes CDR1 WSHSY and CDR2 SAAADI. V lost 7 bases to trimming and J lost 2 bases, with 18 bases between them. DNA of the CDR3: TGCGCCAGCACCCCCGGGGGGGCCTGGGGCAATCAGCCCCAGCATTTT. Translating gives CASTPGGAWGNQPQHF.

This chain links TRBV4-1 with TRBJ2-7, with D tentatively TRBD2 (5 bases). Germline CDR1 is MGHRA and CDR2 is YSYEKL. Trimming shortened V by 0 bases and J by 2 bases, and 11 bases separated the two germline ends. This CDR3 region has 15 residues. The CDR3 bases are TGCGCCAGCAGCCAAGACGCGGGCAGAGCCTACGAGCAGTACTTC. Translation: CASSQDAGRAYEQYF.

In its sample, this clone was seen many times. The CDR3 loop reads CASSPLRGVNTGELFF. DNA of the CDR3: TGTGCCAGCTCACCACTCCGGGGGGTGAACACCGGGGAGCTGTTTTTT. The genes are TRBV18 and TRBJ2-2, with 7 bases matching TRBD2. The V gene end was trimmed by 1 base and the J gene end by 1 base; junction bases not matched to a gene: 3. Germline V CDR1 and CDR2: KGHSH, LQKENI. The CDR3 contains 16 residues.

The V gene is TRBV28, the J gene TRBJ2-7; 9 nucleotides line up with TRBD1. The ends lost 5 bases at V and 2 bases at J; junction bases unmatched: 4. The CDR3 runs to 14 residues. Germline loops: CDR1 MDHEN, CDR2 SYDVKM. The CDR3 protein is CASSNRDRAYEQYF. The CDR3 bases are TGTGCCAGCAGTAACCGGGACAGGGCCTACGAGCAGTACTTC.

This chain links TRBV4-2 with TRBJ1-1; 7 bases align to TRBD1. J gave up 4 bases and V 0 bases, and 5 bases lay outside the gene matches. The CDR3 runs to 15 residues. Germline lookup yields CDR1 LGHNA and CDR2 YNFKEQ. In DNA, the CDR3 is TGTGCCAGCAGCCAAGAGAGGGGGCGGTTCACTGAAGCTTTCTTT. Protein: CASSQERGRFTEAFF.

V is TRBV6-1 and J is TRBJ2-7; TRBD2 matches at 7 bases. Losses at the gene ends were 1 base for V and 0 bases for J; bases not matched to a gene: 6. This CDR3 spans 16 amino acids. Germline-derived CDR1 and CDR2 are MNHNS and SASEGT. CDR3 amino acids: CASSEEGGKSSYEQYF. As DNA, the CDR3 is TGTGCCAGCAGTGAAGAGGGAGGGAAATCCTCCTACGAGCAGTACTTC.

The CDR3 DNA reads as TGTGCCAGCAGCCAAGAGGTCACAGGTCCTCATGAGCAGTTCTTC. It translates to CASSQEVTGPHEQFF. The chain has TRBV3-1 (or the pseudogene TRBV3-2) and TRBJ2-1; D possibly corresponds to TRBD1 (5 bases). CDR3 length: 15 residues. V was pared by 0 bases and J by 8 bases, with 14 bases between. From germline, CDR1 is LGHDT and CDR2 YNNKEL (reference sequence).

The chain carries TRBV7-9 and TRBJ2-3; 9 bases are a match to TRBD2. Germline V gene data show CDR1 as SEHNR and CDR2 as FQNEAQ (reference sequence). The CDR3 runs to 17 residues. Losses at the gene ends were 5 bases for V and 4 bases for J; bases not matched to a gene: 13. The chain's CDR3 is CASSPTNGRGGADTQYF. CDR3 DNA: TGTGCCAGCAGCCCGACGAACGGGCGGGGGGGCGCAGATACGCAGTATTTT.

V is TRBV20-1 and J is TRBJ2-5; no firm D call. Germline V gene sequence: CDR1 DFQATT, CDR2 SNEGSKA (reference sequence). This CDR3 spans 11 amino acids. V was clipped by 2 bases and J by 4 bases, with 5 bases between them. The CDR3 spells CSARFRETQYF. CDR3 sequence (DNA): TGCAGTGCTAGATTTAGAGAGACCCAGTACTTC.